This T cell receptor beta chain appears in the sequencing data of a study of T-cell reconstitution after alpha-beta-depleted transplantation in children. This clonotype appeared many times. The antigen is not known. J gave up 8 bases and V 4 bases, and 11 bases lay outside the gene matches. The length of the CDR3 is 15 residues. CDR1 and CDR2 (germline): MGHDK, SYGVNS. Notes on the study in general: Alpha-beta T cells present about two months after transplant were reported to originate from several hundred expanded graft clones.

Unique molecular identifiers were incorporated into the prepared TCRbeta library. TCRdb re-called the PCR reads through MiXCR, storing one row per CDR3 protein. The table shows 55,000 to 90,000 distinct CDR3 sequences, with 4.9% occurring only once. The V and J genes are TRBV25-1 and TRBJ1-2; 9 bases fit TRBD1. The TCR originated in a boy under three years old who had a stem cell transplant for acute myeloid leukemia, so the T cells may come from the graft donor. The material sequenced was PBMCs, mostly from graft donor cells, taken 180 days after TCRalphabeta/CD19-depleted stem cell transplant. The CDR3 spells CASSVWDREPHGYTF. CDR3 nucleotide sequence: TGTGCCAGCAGTGTGTGGGACAGGGAACCGCACGGCTACACCTTC.